This TCR beta chain was sequenced during a study of beta chain features in type 1 diabetes. Study outcomes and limitations: People with Type 1 diabetes carried modestly yet significantly shorter TCRB CDR3s in all four CD4+ subsets. Relative to healthy donors, patients appeared to have naive, central memory and Treg TCRB repertoires that were more similar.

Per the germline V gene, CDR1 is SEHNR and CDR2 is FQNEAQ (reference sequence). Trimming removed 4 bases from V and 9 bases from J, with 10 bases in between. This CDR3 region has 12 residues. This clone was seen a few times. Its antigen is not known. Expressed TCRB transcripts were sequenced, since all the RNA that had been isolated was reverse transcribed. Profiling relied on immunoSEQ multiplex PCR, and the TCRdb table lists in-frame clones only, not all of them. The top ten clones hold about 0.016% of a sample with some 290,000 clones, roughly an eighth of them seen once. This receptor was taken from a man in his thirties or forties with type 1 diabetes. V gene TRBV7-9 combines with J gene TRBJ2-1; D remains ambiguous. Material for sequencing was naive CD4+ T cells from blood. In DNA, the CDR3 is TGTGCCAGCAGCTCTAGTTTTGCTGAGCAGTTCTTC. Amino acids: CASSSSFAEQFF.